The 2 T cell receptor beta chains listed next were all sequenced from one sample in a study of shared clonotypes between healthy human individuals. Libraries were prepared by immunoSEQ multiplex PCR; TCRdb keeps only in-frame clonotypes and omits some of them. The table includes about 1.1 million clones, approximately 80% detected once. The specimen was memory CD4+ T cells from PBMCs. The sample's subset: CD45RA-negative fraction. Receptor source: a man between 18 and 29 years old in good health. Some clones in this sample may be carry-over from other donors' samples.

The gene calls are TRBV28 and TRBJ2-1; D is undetermined. V was cut by 4 bases and J by 3 bases, with 10 bases left in between. The CDR3 is 14 residues long. Germline assignment: CDR1 MDHEN and CDR2 SYDVKM. The CDR3 reads CASSSLPRYNEQFF. CDR3 nucleotides: TGTGCCAGCAGTTCCCTCCCCCGCTACAATGAGCAGTTCTTC.

This chain links TRBV5-1 with TRBJ1-1; D uncertain. The germline V gene has CDR1 SGHRS and CDR2 YFSETQ. V was pared by 0 bases and J by 4 bases, with 7 bases between. The CDR3 totals 13 residues. The CDR3 region is CASSLELGTEAFF. CDR3 sequence (DNA): TGCGCCAGCAGCTTGGAGCTTGGCACTGAAGCTTTCTTT.